This T cell receptor (beta chain) was profiled in a study of shared clonotypes between healthy human individuals. This CDR3 contains 12 residues. Germline-derived CDR1 and CDR2 are MGHDK and SYGVNS. V was pared by 4 bases and J by 7 bases, with 10 bases between. The repertoire was sequenced with immunoSEQ multiplex PCR; TCRdb's copy has only in-frame clones and lacks some. The table lists about 1.1 million clones, approximately 80% of them singletons, with approximately 0.5% in the top ten. Sequences were obtained from memory CD4+ T cells from PBMCs. The sample's subset: CD45RA-negative fraction. The rearrangement links TRBV25-1 to TRBJ1-2; D remains ambiguous. The origin of this receptor is a man younger than 35 in good health. Some clones in this sample may be carry-over from other donors' samples. The DNA for the CDR3 is TGTGCCAGCAGTGGGAGCGCGTTTGGCTACACCTTC. Translation gives CASSGSAFGYTF.